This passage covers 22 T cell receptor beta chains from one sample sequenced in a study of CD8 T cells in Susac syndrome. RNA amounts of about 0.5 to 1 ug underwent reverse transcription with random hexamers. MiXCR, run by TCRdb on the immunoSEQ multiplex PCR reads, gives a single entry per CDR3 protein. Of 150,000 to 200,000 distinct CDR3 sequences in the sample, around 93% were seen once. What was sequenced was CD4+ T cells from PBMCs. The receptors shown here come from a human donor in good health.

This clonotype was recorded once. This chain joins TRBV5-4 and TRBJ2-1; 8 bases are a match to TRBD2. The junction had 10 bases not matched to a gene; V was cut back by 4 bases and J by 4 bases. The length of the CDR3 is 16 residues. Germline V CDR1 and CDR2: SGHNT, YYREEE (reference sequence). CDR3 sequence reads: CASSRGHGGDYNEQFF. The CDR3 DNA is TGTGCCAGCAGCCGGGGGCACGGGGGGGATTACAATGAGCAGTTCTTC.

The CDR3: CSVRQGTSTDTQYF. CDR3 nucleotide sequence: TGCAGCGTTAGACAGGGGACTAGCACAGATACGCAGTATTTT. The chain joins TRBV29-1 to TRBJ2-3; TRBD1 agrees at 8 bases. CDR1 and CDR2 from the germline V gene are SQVTM and ANQGSEA. The V gene end was trimmed by 5 bases and the J gene end by 0 bases; junction bases not matched to a gene: 4. CDR3 length: 14 residues.

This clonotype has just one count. The CDR3 loop is CASSSWPGPGSGNTIYF. CDR3 DNA sequence: TGTGCCAGCAGCTCGTGGCCGGGCCCAGGCTCTGGAAACACCATATATTTT. The chain couples TRBV9 to TRBJ1-3, with no clear D. CDR3 size: 17 residues. Trimming left V 4 bases short and J 0 bases short, with 17 bases between. Germline-derived CDR1 and CDR2 are SGDLS and YYNGEE.

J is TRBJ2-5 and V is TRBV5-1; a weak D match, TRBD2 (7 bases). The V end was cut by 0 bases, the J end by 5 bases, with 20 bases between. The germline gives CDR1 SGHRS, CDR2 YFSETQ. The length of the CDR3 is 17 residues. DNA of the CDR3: TGCGCCAGCAGCTTGGGGGCTGGCGGGGGCGCGGGCGAGACCCAGTACTTC. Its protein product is CASSLGAGGGAGETQYF.

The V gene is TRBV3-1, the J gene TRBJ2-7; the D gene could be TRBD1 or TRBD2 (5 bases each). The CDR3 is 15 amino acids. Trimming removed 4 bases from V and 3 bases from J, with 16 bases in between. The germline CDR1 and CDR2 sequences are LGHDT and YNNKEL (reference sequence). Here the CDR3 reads CASSPGTEFSYEQYF. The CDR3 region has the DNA TGTGCCAGCAGCCCAGGGACGGAGTTTAGCTACGAGCAGTACTTC.

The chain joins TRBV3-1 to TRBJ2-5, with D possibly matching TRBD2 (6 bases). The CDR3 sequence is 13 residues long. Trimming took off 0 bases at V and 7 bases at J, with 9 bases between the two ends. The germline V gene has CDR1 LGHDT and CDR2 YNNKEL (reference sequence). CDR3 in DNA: TGTGCCAGCAGCCAAGATCATAGCGGGACCCAGTACTTC. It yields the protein CASSQDHSGTQYF.

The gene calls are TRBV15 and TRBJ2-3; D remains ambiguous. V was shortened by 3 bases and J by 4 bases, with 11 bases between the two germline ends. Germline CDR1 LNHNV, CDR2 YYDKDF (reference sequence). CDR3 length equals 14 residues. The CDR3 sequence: CATSSGNSPDTQYF. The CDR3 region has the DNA TGTGCCACCAGCAGTGGGAACAGTCCAGATACGCAGTATTTT.

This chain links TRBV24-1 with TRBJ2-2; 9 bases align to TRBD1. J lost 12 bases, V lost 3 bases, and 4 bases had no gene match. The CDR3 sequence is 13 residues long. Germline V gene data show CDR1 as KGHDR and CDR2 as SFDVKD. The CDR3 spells CATSDPGTGKLFF. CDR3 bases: TGTGCCACCAGTGATCCCGGGACAGGGAAGCTGTTTTTT.

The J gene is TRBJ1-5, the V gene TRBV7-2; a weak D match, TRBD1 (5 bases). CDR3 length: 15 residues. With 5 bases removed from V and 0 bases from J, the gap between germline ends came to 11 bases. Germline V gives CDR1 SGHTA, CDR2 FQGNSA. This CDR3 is CASSPLRGSNQPQHF. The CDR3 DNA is TGTGCCAGCAGCCCGTTGAGGGGTAGCAATCAGCCCCAGCATTTT.

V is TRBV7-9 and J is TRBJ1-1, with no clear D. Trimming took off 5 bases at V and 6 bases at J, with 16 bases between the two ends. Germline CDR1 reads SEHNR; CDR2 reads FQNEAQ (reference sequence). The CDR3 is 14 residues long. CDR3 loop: CASSLLGRGSEAFF. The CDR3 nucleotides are TGTGCCAGCAGCCTCCTTGGACGTGGGTCTGAAGCTTTCTTT.

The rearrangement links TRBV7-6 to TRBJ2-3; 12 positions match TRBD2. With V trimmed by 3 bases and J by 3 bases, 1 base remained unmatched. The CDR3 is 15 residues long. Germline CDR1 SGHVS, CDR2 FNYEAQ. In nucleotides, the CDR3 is TGTGCCAGCAGCTTTCTAGCGGGGGGGACAGATACGCAGTATTTT. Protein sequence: CASSFLAGGTDTQYF.

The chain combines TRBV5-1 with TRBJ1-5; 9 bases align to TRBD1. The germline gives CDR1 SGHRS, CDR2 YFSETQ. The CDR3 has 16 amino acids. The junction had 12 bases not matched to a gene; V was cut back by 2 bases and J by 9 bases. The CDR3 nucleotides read TGCGCCAGCAGCTTAGGAACGGGACAGGGAGGAGGGCCCCAGCATTTT. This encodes CASSLGTGQGGGPQHF.

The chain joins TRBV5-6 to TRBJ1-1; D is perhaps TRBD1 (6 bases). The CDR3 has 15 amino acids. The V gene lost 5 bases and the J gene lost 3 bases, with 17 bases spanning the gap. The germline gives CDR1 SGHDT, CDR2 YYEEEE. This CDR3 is CASSYRQAFDTEAFF. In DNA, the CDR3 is TGTGCCAGCAGTTATAGACAGGCCTTCGACACTGAAGCTTTCTTT. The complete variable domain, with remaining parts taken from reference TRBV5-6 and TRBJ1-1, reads DAGVTQSPTHLIKTRGQQVTLRCSPKSGHDTVSWYQQALGQGPQFIFQYYEEEERQRGNFPDRFSGHQFPNYSSELNVNALLLGDSALYLCASSYRQAFDTEAFFGQGTRLTVV.

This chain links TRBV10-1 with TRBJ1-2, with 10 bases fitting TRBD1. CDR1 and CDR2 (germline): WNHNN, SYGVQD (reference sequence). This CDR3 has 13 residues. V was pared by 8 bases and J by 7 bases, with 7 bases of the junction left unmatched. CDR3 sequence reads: CASGQGETAGYTF. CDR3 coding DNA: TGCGCCAGCGGACAGGGGGAAACGGCTGGCTACACCTTC.

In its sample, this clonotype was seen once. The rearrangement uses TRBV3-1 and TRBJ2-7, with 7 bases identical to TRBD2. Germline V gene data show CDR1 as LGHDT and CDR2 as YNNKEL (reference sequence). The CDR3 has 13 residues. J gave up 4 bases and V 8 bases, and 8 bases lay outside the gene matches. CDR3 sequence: CASGSSGPYEQYF. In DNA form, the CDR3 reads TGTGCCAGCGGGTCTAGCGGACCTTACGAGCAGTACTTC.

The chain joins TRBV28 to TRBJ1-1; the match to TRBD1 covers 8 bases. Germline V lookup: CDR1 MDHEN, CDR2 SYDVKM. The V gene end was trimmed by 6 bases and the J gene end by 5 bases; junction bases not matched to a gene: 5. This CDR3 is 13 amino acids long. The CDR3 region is CASRAQGATEAFF. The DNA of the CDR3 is TGTGCCAGCAGAGCCCAGGGGGCTACTGAAGCTTTCTTT.

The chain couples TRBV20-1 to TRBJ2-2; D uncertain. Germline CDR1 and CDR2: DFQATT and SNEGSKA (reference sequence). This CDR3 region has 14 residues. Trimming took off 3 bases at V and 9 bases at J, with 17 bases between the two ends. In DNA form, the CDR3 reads TGCAGTGCTAGTCCGAGACCGCTCTCCCGGGAGCTGTTTTTT. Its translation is CSASPRPLSRELFF.

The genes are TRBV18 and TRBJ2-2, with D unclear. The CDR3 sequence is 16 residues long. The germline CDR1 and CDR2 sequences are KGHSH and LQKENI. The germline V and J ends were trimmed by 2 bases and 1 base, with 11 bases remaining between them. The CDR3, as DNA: TGTGCCAGCTCACCATTAGACATCCAGAACACCGGGGAGCTGTTTTTT. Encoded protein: CASSPLDIQNTGELFF.

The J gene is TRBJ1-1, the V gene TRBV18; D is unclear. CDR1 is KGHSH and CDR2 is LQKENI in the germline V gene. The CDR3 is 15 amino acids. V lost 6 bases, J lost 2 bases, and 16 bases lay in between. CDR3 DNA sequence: TGTGCCAGCTCCGATAACATGGGTCTCAACACTGAAGCTTTCTTT. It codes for CASSDNMGLNTEAFF.

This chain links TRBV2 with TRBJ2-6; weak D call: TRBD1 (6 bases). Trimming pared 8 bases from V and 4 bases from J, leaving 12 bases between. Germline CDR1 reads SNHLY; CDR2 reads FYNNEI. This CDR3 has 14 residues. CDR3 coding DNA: TGTGCCAGCCTTGACAGGAGCGGGGCCAACGTCCTGACTTTC. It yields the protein CASLDRSGANVLTF.

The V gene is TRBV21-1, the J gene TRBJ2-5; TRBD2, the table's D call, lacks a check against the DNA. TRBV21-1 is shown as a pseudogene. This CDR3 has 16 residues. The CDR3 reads CASSHTTPLHQETQYF. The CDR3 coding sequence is TGTGCCAGCAGCCATACGACTCCCCTCCACCAAGAGACCCAGTACTTC.

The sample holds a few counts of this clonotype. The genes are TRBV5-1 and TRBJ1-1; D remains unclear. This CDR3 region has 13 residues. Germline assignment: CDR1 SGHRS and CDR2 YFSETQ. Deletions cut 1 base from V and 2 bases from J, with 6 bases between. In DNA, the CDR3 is TGCGCCAGCAGCTTGTTCGGTAACACTGAAGCTTTCTTT. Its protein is CASSLFGNTEAFF.